This T cell receptor beta chain stems from a study of cytomegalovirus exposure and HLA in healthy donors. The PCR ran on 60 Vbeta and 13 Jbeta primers. Assay used: immunoSEQ multiplex PCR; TCRdb lists only in-frame clones, some missing. The table includes about 160,000 clones, approximately 82% detected once. The CDR3 is 14 residues long. Germline CDR1 is SGDLS and CDR2 is YYNGEE. This receptor was obtained from a male donor in good health and CMV-seropositive. The sample was PBMCs. V usage is TRBV9 and J usage is TRBJ2-5, with 8 bases that match TRBD1. The J call is uncertain, as TRBJ2-7 better fits the DNA end. The CDR3 loop reads CASSRTGSSYEQYF. CDR3 DNA: TGTGCCAGCAGCCGGACAGGGAGCTCCTACGAGCAGTACTTC.